One and the same sample provided the 15 T cell receptor beta chains below, sequenced in a study of vaccination effects on CD4 cells after COVID-19. Their specific antigens are unknown. TCRdb's copy holds only in-frame clones and misses some; the assay was immunoSEQ multiplex PCR. The sample includes roughly 20,000 clones, 73% seen only once; the top ten take roughly 25%. Sequencing in the ViraFEST assay came after antigen-specific CD4+ T cells had been expanded with viral peptide pools, which were used to stimulate PBMC. Cultured cells yielded isolated CD4+ T cells after around 9 days. The vaccine recipients had no prior SARS-CoV-2 infection, with negative nucleocapsid antibodies. The starting material was CD4+ T cells from PBMCs cultured with HCoV-NL63 spike peptides, obtained before COVID-19 vaccination. These receptors were obtained from a human donor who received a COVID-19 vaccine.

This clone appeared a few times. V usage is TRBV3-1 (or the pseudogene TRBV3-2) and J usage is TRBJ1-3; 9 nucleotides align to TRBD1. The trim removed 6 bases at V and 2 bases at J, leaving 5 bases unmatched. The CDR3 runs 15 residues. Germline V lookup: CDR1 LGHDT, CDR2 YNNKEL (reference sequence). In nucleotides, the CDR3 is TGTGCCAGCAGTCAAACAGGGGGCCCTGGAAACACCATATATTTT. Residues: CASSQTGGPGNTIYF.

This clone was seen only a few times. The chain couples TRBV28 to TRBJ2-7; no firm D call. CDR3 length equals 13 residues. CDR1 is MDHEN, CDR2 SYDVKM, per germline. Trimming took 7 bases from V and 3 from J, leaving 13 bases between them. This CDR3 reads CASTLSGDYEQYF. The CDR3 DNA reads as TGTGCCAGCACCCTTAGTGGGGACTACGAGCAGTACTTC.

This clone appeared a few times. The chain employs TRBV6-2 or TRBV6-3 and TRBJ1-6; 7 positions agree with TRBD1. V was clipped by 0 bases and J by 9 bases; unmatched bases: 2. From germline, CDR1 is MNHEY and CDR2 SVGEGT. This CDR3 spans 14 amino acids. CDR3 sequence reads: CASSYSTGSSPLHF. DNA for the CDR3: TGTGCCAGCAGTTACTCGACAGGGAGTTCACCCCTCCACTTT.

The rearrangement uses TRBV6-1 and TRBJ1-5; tentative D call: TRBD1 (5 bases). The V and J ends lost 3 bases and 3 bases respectively, with 9 bases between them. In germline, CDR1 is MNHNS, CDR2 SASEGT. The CDR3 has 14 residues. DNA for the CDR3: TGTGCCAGCAGTGAGATGGGGGTCAATCAGCCCCAGCATTTT. As protein: CASSEMGVNQPQHF.

This chain joins TRBV5-1 and TRBJ1-1, with D possibly being TRBD1 (6 bases). The CDR3 is made up of 16 amino acids. The V gene's germline CDR1 is SGHRS and CDR2 YFSETQ. V gave up 0 bases and J gave up 1 base, with 13 bases separating them. The CDR3 loop reads CASSLGGTTRNTEAFF. DNA for the CDR3: TGCGCCAGCAGCTTGGGTGGGACAACGAGGAACACTGAAGCTTTCTTT. Together with reference TRBV5-1 and TRBJ1-1, the CDR3 gives the full variable domain: KAGVTQTPRYLIKTRGQQVTLSCSPISGHRSVSWYQQTPGQGLQFLFEYFSETQRNKGNFPGRFSGRQFSNSRSEMNVSTLELGDSALYLCASSLGGTTRNTEAFFGQGTRLTVV.

By sample fraction, this clone is medium-sized. The J gene is TRBJ1-5, the V gene TRBV7-9, with D maybe TRBD1 (5 bases). V was shortened by 9 bases and J by 5 bases, with 11 bases between the two germline ends. The CDR3 covers 12 residues. Germline CDR1 and CDR2: SEHNR and FQNEAQ (reference sequence). Written as DNA, the CDR3 is TGTGCCAGGGGGCCGGGGGATCAGCCCCAGCATTTT. Encoded protein: CARGPGDQPQHF.

This sequence joins TRBV10-3 and TRBJ1-2; tentative D call: TRBD1 (5 bases). This CDR3 is built from 16 residues. Trimming shortened V by 3 bases and J by 6 bases, and 20 bases separated the two germline ends. In germline, CDR1 is ENHRY, CDR2 SYGVKD. The CDR3 spells CAISDRAGKGIDGYTF. CDR3 DNA sequence: TGTGCCATCAGTGATCGGGCAGGGAAGGGTATTGATGGCTACACCTTC.

CDR3 bases: TGTGCCAGCAATAGCTTCTACGAGCAGTACTTC. This translates into CASNSFYEQYF. The J gene is TRBJ2-7, the V gene TRBV2; D is unresolved. CDR1 and CDR2 from the germline V gene are SNHLY and FYNNEI. Trimming left V 7 bases short and J 3 bases short, with 7 bases between. The CDR3 has 11 amino acids.

The genes are TRBV27 and TRBJ1-3; no firm D call. Germline V gene sequence: CDR1 MNHEY, CDR2 SMNVEV (reference sequence). The CDR3 spans 13 residues. The V and J ends lost 8 bases and 2 bases respectively, with 10 bases between them. CDR3 sequence reads: CASWTMAGNTIYF. The CDR3 region has the DNA TGTGCCAGCTGGACTATGGCTGGAAACACCATATATTTT.

This chain connects TRBV7-8 to TRBJ2-2; D uncertain. This CDR3 is 14 amino acids long. V dropped 2 bases and J dropped 5 bases, with 9 bases sitting between them. Germline V gives CDR1 SGHVS, CDR2 FQNEAQ. CDR3 DNA sequence: TGTGCCAGCAGCTTAACGCTTTGGACCGGGGAGCTGTTTTTT. Its protein is CASSLTLWTGELFF.

The chain couples TRBV3-1 (or the pseudogene TRBV3-2) to TRBJ2-1, with D possibly matching TRBD1 (6 bases). The CDR3 contains 15 residues. Trimming removed 1 base at V and 2 bases at J, with 9 bases between. The V gene's germline CDR1 is LGHDT and CDR2 YNNKEL (reference sequence). CDR3 loop: CASSQGRGPYNEQFF. The CDR3, as DNA: TGTGCCAGCAGCCAAGGCAGGGGACCCTACAATGAGCAGTTCTTC.

The chain employs TRBV21-1 and TRBJ2-3; TRBD1 reflects the table's D call only, with no check against the DNA. TRBV21-1 counts as a pseudogene. This CDR3 has 16 amino acids. CDR3 coding DNA: TGTGCCAGCAGCCACCGGACAGGGGGCGCAACAGATACGCAGTATTTT. Translation gives CASSHRTGGATDTQYF.

The chain uses TRBV30 and TRBJ2-5; D remains ambiguous. The CDR3 contains 12 residues. Germline assignment: CDR1 GTSNPN and CDR2 SVGIG (reference sequence). V was trimmed by 5 bases and J by 5 bases, leaving 12 bases between them. The CDR3 region has the DNA TGTGCCTGGGGCATCACCCGGGAGACCCAGTACTTC. This codes for CAWGITRETQYF. Together with reference TRBV30 and TRBJ2-5, the CDR3 gives the full variable domain: SQTIHQWPATLVQPVGSPLSLECTVEGTSNPNLYWYRQAAGRGLQLLFYSVGIGQISSEVPQNLSASRPQDRQFILSSKKLLLSDSGFYLCAWGITRETQYFGPGTRLLVL.

The chain couples TRBV11-2 to TRBJ1-6; D gene uncertain. Trimming left V 3 bases short and J 12 bases short, with 15 bases between. Germline V CDR1 and CDR2: SGHAT, FQNNGV. The CDR3 spans 14 residues. CDR3 sequence reads: CASSFATGRLPLHF. Written as DNA, the CDR3 is TGTGCCAGCAGCTTTGCGACTGGGAGGCTACCCCTCCACTTT.

The chain links TRBV29-1 to TRBJ2-7; D gene ambiguous. The CDR3 is 11 residues long. Trimming pared 8 bases from V and 0 bases from J, leaving 8 bases between. Per germline, CDR1 SQVTM and CDR2 ANQGSEA. The CDR3 here is CSTTSSYEQYF. The CDR3 nucleotides are TGCAGCACCACAAGCTCCTACGAGCAGTACTTC.